This T cell receptor (beta chain) was found in a study of radiation and T cells in renal cell carcinoma. V dropped 2 bases and J dropped 7 bases, with 14 bases sitting between them. This CDR3 comprises 14 residues. Germline V gives CDR1 MGHRA, CDR2 YSYEKL. Documented time point: blood 2 weeks post-SBRT. As to treatment: 15 Gy SBRT to primary tumor, nephrectomy 4 weeks later. Clones were sequenced by immunoSEQ multiplex PCR, and TCRdb holds only the in-frame ones, with some missing. The data hold roughly 140,000 clones, with roughly 86% observed a single time. The V call is TRBV4-1, the J call TRBJ1-2; D possibly corresponds to TRBD1 (6 bases). Sequenced material: blood, taken from a patient whose treatment included radiotherapy and nephrectomy. The sequence was obtained from a woman between 50 and 59 years old with renal cell carcinoma. CDR3 loop: CASSQQTGIGGYTF. CDR3 DNA sequence: TGCGCCAGCAGCCAACAAACAGGGATCGGTGGCTACACCTTC.